This is a list of T cell receptor beta chains from one sample in a study of blood T cell repertoires in COVID-19. Some clones are missing from TCRdb's copy, which holds only in-frame ones; the method was immunoSEQ multiplex PCR. Among around 240,000 clones listed, around 80% were seen once. The source material was peripheral blood. All receptors come from a woman in her thirties or forties who had recovered from COVID-19. Each CDR3 is given with its conserved first and last residue. A D gene is named only where the DNA matches it firmly. Size values are once, few and many counts, or a class for expanded clones, and some rows have none.

TRBV9	.	.	TRBJ2-5	CASSVAGETQYF	TGTGCCAGCAGCGTAGCGGGAGAGACCCAGTACTTC
TRBV27	.	TRBD2	TRBJ2-7	CASSSLAGYDSKQYF	TGTGCCAGCAGTTCACTAGCGGGGTATGATTCTAAGCAGTACTTC
TRBV4-3	.	TRBD1	TRBJ1-2	CASSQDSEAAGGKYGYTF	TGCGCCAGCAGCCAAGATTCTGAGGCGGCAGGGGGCAAATATGGCTACACCTTC
TRBV6-5	once	.	TRBJ1-1	CASRPHGANTEAFF	TGTGCCAGCAGACCCCATGGGGCCAACACTGAAGCTTTCTTT
TRBV28	.	.	TRBJ2-1	CASSLLANYNEQFF	TGTGCCAGCAGTTTACTAGCGAACTACAATGAGCAGTTCTTC
TRBV19	.	TRBD2	TRBJ2-3	CANSIAPWGAGGPDTQYF	TGTGCCAATAGTATAGCCCCCTGGGGGGCGGGGGGGCCAGATACGCAGTATTTT
TRBV6-6	.	TRBD2	TRBJ2-1	CASRPFRLAGVNEQFF	TGTGCCAGCAGACCCTTTCGACTAGCGGGGGTCAATGAGCAGTTCTTC
TRBV7-8	.	TRBD2	TRBJ2-3	CATASGGTDTQYF	TGTGCCACCGCGAGCGGGGGGACAGATACGCAGTATTTT
TRBV27	.	TRBD1	TRBJ2-2	CASSLKGQGATLKNTGELFF	TGTGCCAGCAGTTTAAAGGGACAGGGGGCAACGCTCAAGAACACCGGGGAGCTGTTTTTT
TRBV10-3	.	TRBD1	TRBJ1-1	CAIRDRVRTEAFF	TGTGCCATCAGGGACAGGGTTAGGACTGAAGCTTTCTTT
TRBV2	.	TRBD1	TRBJ1-2	CASRAPQTGSF	TGTGCCAGCAGGGCGCCCCAGACAGGGTCATTC
TRBV19	many	.	TRBJ1-1	CASHQGPEAFF	TGTGCCAGTCATCAGGGGCCTGAAGCTTTCTTT
TRBV10-3	.	.	TRBJ2-7	CAISESLSYEQYF	TGTGCCATCAGTGAGTCCCTTTCCTACGAGCAGTACTTC
TRBV5-4	once	.	TRBJ2-3	CASRATSTDTQYF	TGTGCCAGCAGGGCAACCAGCACAGATACGCAGTATTTT
TRBV28	many	.	TRBJ1-5	CASSLSDSGNQPQHF	TGTGCCAGCAGTTTATCGGACAGCGGCAATCAGCCCCAGCATTTT
TRBV9	.	.	TRBJ1-4	CASSPWGHSLATNEKLFF	TGTGCCAGCAGCCCCTGGGGACACTCGCTCGCAACTAATGAAAAACTGTTTTTT
TRBV3-1/TRBV3-2	.	.	TRBJ1-1	CASSQNTDEAFF	TGTGCCAGCAGCCAAAACACAGATGAAGCTTTCTTT
TRBV6-5	.	TRBD1	TRBJ1-3	CASRGGGTGGNTIYF	TGTGCCAGCAGGGGGGGTGGGACAGGCGGAAACACCATATATTTT
TRBV5-1	.	.	TRBJ2-1	CASRGGDNEQFF	TGCGCCAGCAGAGGGGGGGACAATGAGCAGTTCTTC
TRBV3-1/TRBV3-2	.	.	TRBJ2-2	CASSQDPGGGELFF	TGTGCCAGCAGCCAAGATCCCGGCGGCGGGGAGCTGTTTTTT
TRBV11-3	.	TRBD1	TRBJ2-2	CASSYNRGTGELFF	TGTGCCAGCAGCTATAACAGGGGGACCGGGGAGCTGTTTTTT
TRBV7-2	.	TRBD2	TRBJ2-7	CASSLVAGGFSYEQYF	TGTGCCAGCAGCTTAGTGGCGGGGGGTTTCTCCTACGAGCAGTACTTC
TRBV5-4	.	TRBD2	TRBJ2-3	CASSLRLAGDLSTDTQYF	TGTGCCAGCAGCTTAAGACTAGCGGGGGACCTGAGCACAGATACGCAGTATTTT
TRBV2	.	TRBD2	TRBJ2-2	CASSVLAGGQNGELFF	TGTGCCAGCAGTGTTTTAGCGGGGGGGCAAAACGGGGAGCTGTTTTTT
TRBV18	.	.	TRBJ2-1	CASSPGRNEQFF	TGTGCCAGCTCACCCGGTCGTAATGAGCAGTTCTTC
TRBV30	.	.	TRBJ2-3	CAWSRGSSTDTQYF	TGTGCCTGGAGTCGGGGTTCCAGCACAGATACGCAGTATTTT
TRBV11-3	.	.	TRBJ1-1	CASSLDQIGGEAFF	TGTGCCAGCAGCTTAGATCAGATAGGGGGTGAAGCTTTCTTT
TRBV7-9	.	TRBD1	TRBJ2-1	CASSPTGLTYNEQFF	TGTGCCAGCAGCCCGACAGGGTTGACCTACAATGAGCAGTTCTTC
TRBV6-1	.	TRBD2	TRBJ2-1	CASSAGIAGVGNEQFF	TGTGCCAGCAGTGCCGGGATAGCGGGGGTGGGCAATGAGCAGTTCTTC
TRBV5-4	.	.	TRBJ2-5	CASSLAMTSRETQYF	TGTGCCAGCAGCTTGGCGATGACTAGTCGGGAGACCCAGTACTTC
TRBV4-3	.	.	TRBJ1-4	CASSQAGTPGGKLFF	TGCGCCAGCAGCCAAGCCGGGACCCCGGGGGGAAAACTGTTTTTT
TRBV7-9	once	.	TRBJ1-3	CASSFRDSGNTIYF	TGTGCCAGCAGCTTCAGGGACTCTGGAAACACCATATATTTT
TRBV28	.	TRBD2	TRBJ2-7	CASSLYRGGGASEQYF	TGTGCCAGCAGTTTATACCGGGGGGGAGGGGCATCCGAGCAGTACTTC
TRBV7-3	.	.	TRBJ2-2	CASSRLVGDTNTGELFF	TGTGCCAGCAGCCGTCTTGTAGGCGACACGAACACCGGGGAGCTGTTTTTT
TRBV7-9	.	.	TRBJ1-1	CASSSSQGKAFF	TGTGCCAGCAGCTCGAGTCAGGGAAAGGCTTTCTTT
TRBV10-3	.	.	TRBJ1-2	CAISLTGPTEYGYTF	TGTGCCATCAGTCTGACAGGCCCCACTGAATATGGCTACACCTTC
TRBV19	.	TRBD2	TRBJ2-2	CASNPLAGQNTGELFF	TGTGCCAGTAACCCCTTAGCGGGGCAAAACACCGGGGAGCTGTTTTTT
TRBV7-8	.	.	TRBJ1-1	CASSLAPGGANTEAFF	TGTGCCAGCAGCTTAGCGCCCGGCGGGGCGAACACTGAAGCTTTCTTT
TRBV7-8	.	.	TRBJ1-6	CASSSTHSYNSPLHF	TGTGCCAGCAGCTCGACACACTCCTATAATTCACCCCTCCACTTT
TRBV19	.	TRBD1	TRBJ1-5	CASTGQEYSNQPQHF	TGTGCCAGTACCGGACAGGAGTATAGCAATCAGCCCCAGCATTTT
TRBV6-4	.	TRBD1	TRBJ2-5	CASSQDRQETQYF	TGTGCCAGCAGTCAGGACAGGCAAGAGACCCAGTACTTC
TRBV5-6	few	TRBD1	TRBJ2-2	CASSPEGQVFGAGELFF	TGTGCCAGCAGCCCGGAAGGACAGGTCTTTGGGGCCGGGGAGCTGTTTTTT
TRBV6-1	.	.	TRBJ1-5	CASSDVQGKDLPQHF	TGTGCCAGCAGTGATGTTCAGGGTAAGGATCTGCCCCAGCATTTT
TRBV4-1	.	TRBD1	TRBJ1-5	CASSQGTGDNQPQHF	TGCGCCAGCAGCCAAGGGACAGGTGACAATCAGCCCCAGCATTTT
TRBV5-1	once	.	TRBJ1-2	CASSSGTPYGYTF	TGCGCCAGCAGCTCAGGGACACCCTATGGCTACACCTTC
TRBV19	.	TRBD1	TRBJ1-2	CASSRTGGAYGYTF	TGTGCCAGTTCAAGGACAGGAGGTGCCTATGGCTACACCTTC
TRBV5-4	.	TRBD2	TRBJ2-1	CASSLSGAGGPNEQFF	TGTGCCAGCAGCTTGTCCGGGGCGGGGGGGCCAAATGAGCAGTTCTTC
TRBV7-9	once	.	TRBJ1-6	CASSVSGEWAPLHF	TGTGCCAGCAGCGTGAGCGGAGAATGGGCACCCCTCCACTTT
TRBV7-8	.	TRBD1	TRBJ1-1	CASSPPVTGALMNTEAFF	TGTGCCAGCAGCCCGCCCGTGACAGGGGCATTGATGAACACTGAAGCTTTCTTT
TRBV28	.	.	TRBJ1-4	CASRPTGGEKLFF	TGTGCCAGCAGACCCACGGGGGGGGAAAAACTGTTTTTT
TRBV6-1	.	.	TRBJ2-1	CASMRQENYNEQFF	TGTGCCAGCATGAGACAGGAGAACTACAATGAGCAGTTCTTC
TRBV10-3	.	TRBD2	TRBJ2-1	CAISVALAENEQFF	TGTGCCATCAGTGTTGCGCTAGCGGAGAATGAGCAGTTCTTC